One TCR beta chain is described in this entry. Its antigen is currently unknown. Donors sampled were nominally healthy, though unrecorded immune exposures were likely. The CDR3 extends over 17 amino acids. Germline lookup yields CDR1 SQVTM and CDR2 ANQGSEA. Trimming cost V 7 bases and J 1 base; bases outside gene matches: 13. 60 Vbeta and 13 Jbeta primers were used in PCR. Per the original data handling: Unique TCR beta chains totaled 80 million to 100 million in a later count, with roughly 12 million of them shared. Sequenced by immunoSEQ multiplex PCR; TCRdb stores in-frame clones only, minus some. V and J calls and clone size are given by that table; D and trimming were obtained from the DNA. The sample has around 90,000 clones, roughly 77% seen once; the top ten hold 10%. The sample is drawn from a study of cytomegalovirus exposure and HLA in healthy donors. Study-wide findings and caveats: TCR beta sequences reportedly predicted most subjects' HLA-A and HLA-B alleles accurately.

Input material: PBMCs. The chain uses TRBV29-1 and TRBJ1-2; 12 positions match TRBD1. The TCR comes from a human donor in good health. The CDR3 region has the DNA TGCAGCGCCCAAGGGACAGGGGGCGCGGGAAGTAACTATGGCTACACCTTC. Translating it yields CSAQGTGGAGSNYGYTF.